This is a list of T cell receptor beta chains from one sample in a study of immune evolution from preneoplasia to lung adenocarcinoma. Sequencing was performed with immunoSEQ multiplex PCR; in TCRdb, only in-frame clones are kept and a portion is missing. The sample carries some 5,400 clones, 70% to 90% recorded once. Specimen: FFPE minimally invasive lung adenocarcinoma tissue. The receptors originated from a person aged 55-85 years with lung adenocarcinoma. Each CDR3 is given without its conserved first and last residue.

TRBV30 AWSVGGAERSNQPQH
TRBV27 ASSPAGGRYEQY
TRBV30 AWSVGIYEQY
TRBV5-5 ASSGNTEAF
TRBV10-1 ASSESDRDYGYT
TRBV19 ASSIRGQGSNQPQH
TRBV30 AWSVGSGGELF
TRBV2 ASRRARWDRGYEQY
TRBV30 AWSKDTGELF
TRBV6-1 ASSGRTGLYNSPLH
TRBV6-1 ASSEAPGGGGPTDTQY
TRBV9 ASSAPGKNNEQF
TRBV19 ASSIGWNTEAF
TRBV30 AWSVSENTIY
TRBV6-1 ASSGGGANYGYT
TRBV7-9 ASSLETTRGGYT
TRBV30 AWTPKQSGAEKLF
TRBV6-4 ASSPERIGNQPQH
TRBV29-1 SVDNTEAF
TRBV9 ASSVAGQRGYNEQF
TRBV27 ASTKGGLYHTGELF
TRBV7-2 ASSNRDRGGKLF
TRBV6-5 ASSPTTNYGYT
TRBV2 ASRRTSGRAEETQY
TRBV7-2 ASSRGTQGGTEAF
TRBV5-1 ASSLGVNTEAF
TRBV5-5 ASSRKNQIAHYEQY
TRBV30 AWRRRSPLH
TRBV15 ATSRTAIEGAF
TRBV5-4 ASSLMTGELF
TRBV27 ASSFKGWVGGGFDEQY
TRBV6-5 ASRYGGEGAYEQY
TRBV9 ASSPHVRGHGNTIY
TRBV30 ATDQGTNTIY
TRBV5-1 ASSLGGAYNTEAF
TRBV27 ASRRKGLAGVGSTGELF
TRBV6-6 ATVDRTSSGCT
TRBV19 ASSISVSRTEQPQH
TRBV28 ASSLGTEYGYT
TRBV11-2 ASSDRAGWGYT
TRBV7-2 ASSLVGAGSDEQF
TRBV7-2 ASSLSGVDHEQY
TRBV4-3 ASSQGGRNSNEQF
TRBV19 ASSPAGLAGAFRSMYEQY
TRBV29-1 SARQGSNTGELF
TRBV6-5 ASSLQGAMTGYGYT
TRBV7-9 ASSQTGGGGYT
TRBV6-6 ASSYDFGYTEAF
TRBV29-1 SVETGRGSLH
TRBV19 ASSIASSGGQETQY
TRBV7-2 ASSLLGDGLYGYT
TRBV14 ASSYYWDSSYNSPLH
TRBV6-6 ASSFLQGNNSPLH
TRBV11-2 ASGLNQETQY
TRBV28 ASTSGNGGYT
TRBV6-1 ASGDRGREQY
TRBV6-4 ASSRDFEADTQY
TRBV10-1 ASSDNAGTEAF